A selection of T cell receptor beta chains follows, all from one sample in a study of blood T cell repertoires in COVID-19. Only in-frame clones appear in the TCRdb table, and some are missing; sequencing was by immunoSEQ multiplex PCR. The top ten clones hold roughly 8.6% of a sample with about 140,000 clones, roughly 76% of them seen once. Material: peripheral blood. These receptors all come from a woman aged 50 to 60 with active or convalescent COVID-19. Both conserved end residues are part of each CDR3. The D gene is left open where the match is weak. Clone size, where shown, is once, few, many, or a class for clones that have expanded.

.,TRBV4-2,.,CASSQDKRDPPADAFF
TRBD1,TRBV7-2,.,CASSADRGHRNTQYF
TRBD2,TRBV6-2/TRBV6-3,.,CASSLPGLAGGSSYEQYF
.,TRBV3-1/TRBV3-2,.,CASSQASEDRAFF
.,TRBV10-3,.,CAISESISSGTDTQYF
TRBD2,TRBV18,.,CASSPAGGLGSTGELFF
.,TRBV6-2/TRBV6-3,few,CASSSLRLNQPQHF
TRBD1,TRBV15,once,CATSRDRGQGNTIYF
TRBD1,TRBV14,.,CASSQQHTGGFGYTF
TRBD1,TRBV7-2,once,CASSPSGQGRVFGYTF
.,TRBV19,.,CASSIASGTLSGNTIYF
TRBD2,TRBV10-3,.,CAISDPVVAGDEQFF
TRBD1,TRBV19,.,CASSGAQGAPSYEQYF
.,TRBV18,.,CASSAGQGYTF
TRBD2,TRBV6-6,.,CASRRGGSADTQYF
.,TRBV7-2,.,CASSRDSRSGNTIYF
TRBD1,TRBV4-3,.,CASSQVSGGMSGANVLTF
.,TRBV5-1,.,CASSLTIDSEAFF
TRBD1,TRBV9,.,CASSVGAGGLTITGNTIYF
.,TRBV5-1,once,CASSPRGSYTKNIQYF
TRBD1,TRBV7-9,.,CASSSSGQVNTEAFF
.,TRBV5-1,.,CASSQAGTQSGYTF
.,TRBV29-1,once,CSVEGLSYNEQFF
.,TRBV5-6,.,CASSPTGGDNEQFF
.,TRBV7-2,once,CASSGQTYNEQFF
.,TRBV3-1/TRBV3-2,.,CASSQGQENSPLHF
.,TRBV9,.,CASGLGAINEKLFF